The source of this TCR beta chain is a study of T cell responses to AZD1222 COVID-19 vaccine (dated by TCRdb to 2020 to 2023). For context, the study as a whole: TCR sequencing was performed for 230 to 250 trial participants, of whom around 200 were given two doses of AZD1222 and around 25 were given two doses of MenACWY control vaccine. Trial participants were enrolled by age into 18-55, 56-69 and 70-plus year subgroups, with approximately 150, 28 and 58 TCR-sequenced participants respectively.

A word on this clone: Its recognized antigen is unknown. Base qualities are not recorded, but no much larger clone differs from it by a single base.

In light of the paper, this sample's time point label describes: about 28 days (+/-7) after the second vaccine dose. AZD1222 recipients given second doses at about 4 weeks or at about 12 weeks were pooled, since spike-specific TCR depth and breadth were not found to differ between the two schedules. Samples from vaccinated people were obtained from the UK trials COV001 and COV002, which included a single-blind randomized controlled phase 2/3 trial of AZD1222 (ChAdOx1 nCoV-19) in healthy adults. For TCRbeta chain sequencing, PBMC samples were collected from trial participants at day 0 and at day 28 after the second dose. V loses 1 base of germline sequence and J loses 3 bases, and the interval between the two ends is 10 bases. The CDR3 covers 14 residues, taking in both the cysteine and the phenylalanine. The DNA shown is the 42-base CDR3, in frame from base 1. The germline V gene encodes CDR1 SGHAT and CDR2 FQNNGV.

The CDR3 regions of human TCRbeta chains were subjected to immunosequencing. Regarding the original processing steps: Repertoire TCRs were matched against a reference library of SARS-CoV-2-specific TCRs generated with the MIRA antigen-specificity platform. Breadth meant the fraction of unique TCRs that were SARS-CoV-2-associated, whereas depth meant the fraction of total T cells that were SARS-CoV-2-associated. Using the MIRA data, every spike-specific TCR was mapped to the spike region that the TCR reacted to and assigned to either a CD4 or a CD8 class. Log10-transformed breadth and depth values were compared by one-way ANOVA with Sidak's multiple comparisons tests. TCRdb retrieved this table from immuneACCESS and kept in-frame rearrangements only. Not all clones are present; in checked studies, unresolved V genes account for under half, and no reason is known for the remainder. That table is the source of V, J and clone size, and D and trimming were worked out from the DNA. The sample table holds some 25,000 clones, of which 86% were seen once. The top ten clones comprise around 7.9% of the sample.

What the study reported, not specific to this receptor: Reportedly, almost half of the unique spike-specific TCRs recognized epitopes lying outside the regions that are mutated in the B.1.351 and B.1.1.7 variants. No day 14 peak-response samples were available, so repertoires were characterized only after the peak T cell response. Participants were mostly white British and included more females than males, and it was suggested by the authors that clonal diversity may have been underestimated. The 56-69-year group was small, and its depth increase did not reach significance, likely because of low power. Conclusions about previously exposed vaccinees are limited, since just 6 or 7 AZD1222 recipients were seropositive for SARS-CoV-2 at baseline. Vaccine-associated CD4 TCRs spanned the whole spike protein, with dominant responses in regions 160-218 and 743-854. A significant rise in spike-specific TCR breadth and depth was observed after two AZD1222 doses relative to day 0 and relative to MenACWY recipients.

The source is an adult who received the AZD1222 COVID-19 vaccine. The rearrangement combines TRBV11-2 with TRBJ2-7, with the D gene not confidently named. Specimen: peripheral blood, collected 28 days after the second AZD1222 dose. The CDR3 region has the sequence CASSLAPAIYEQYF. The DNA sequence is as follows: TGTGCCAGCAGCTTAGCGCCAGCTATCTACGAGCAGTACTTC.